A selection of T cell receptor beta chains follows, all from one sample in a study of long-term antiretroviral therapy in people with HIV. Generated by immunoSEQ multiplex PCR, the TCRdb table keeps only in-frame clones and is missing some. The repertoire holds tens of thousands of clones, 80% to 95% seen once, with over 4% in the top ten. The material sequenced was unsorted PBMCs, taken 5 to 5.5 years after starting antiretroviral therapy. The receptors originated from a woman aged 40 to 50 with HIV. Both conserved end residues are trimmed from each CDR3.

v_gene: TRBV19
j_gene: TRBJ1-4
len: 13
CDR3aa: ASSIQGATNEKLF

v_gene: TRBV13
j_gene: TRBJ1-1
len: 11
CDR3aa: ASSLDWNTEAF

v_gene: TRBV6-5
j_gene: TRBJ1-1
len: 13
CDR3aa: ASRYSGASNTEAF

v_gene: TRBV5-1
j_gene: TRBJ2-7
len: 11
CDR3aa: ASSLEAIYEQY

v_gene: TRBV19
j_gene: TRBJ2-2
len: 12
CDR3aa: ASSMTGDTGELF

v_gene: TRBV18
j_gene: TRBJ1-5
len: 12
CDR3aa: ASSRTGMDQPQH

v_gene: TRBV25-1
j_gene: TRBJ2-7
len: 8
CDR3aa: ASSRGEQY

v_gene: TRBV4-1
j_gene: TRBJ2-1
len: 14
CDR3aa: ASSPELRISYNEQF

v_gene: TRBV9
j_gene: TRBJ2-5
len: 13
CDR3aa: ASSVGWGGQETQY

v_gene: TRBV19
j_gene: TRBJ2-3
len: 14
CDR3aa: ASSPSGGYRTDTQY

v_gene: TRBV5-1
j_gene: TRBJ2-5
len: 12
CDR3aa: ASSFGLRVETQY

v_gene: TRBV29-1
j_gene: TRBJ2-1
len: 10
CDR3aa: SVEAVYNEQF

v_gene: TRBV11-2
j_gene: TRBJ2-2
len: 14
CDR3aa: ASSYWVAPNTGELF

v_gene: TRBV7-9
j_gene: TRBJ2-3
len: 9
CDR3aa: ASSLGTGEY

v_gene: TRBV2
j_gene: TRBJ2-7
len: 12
CDR3aa: ASSVPGTYYEQY

v_gene: TRBV25-1
j_gene: TRBJ1-2
len: 13
CDR3aa: AGRGVRESRYGYT

v_gene: TRBV5-1
j_gene: TRBJ2-3
len: 14
CDR3aa: ASSLGRDSPTDTQY

v_gene: TRBV29-1
j_gene: TRBJ2-7
len: 10
CDR3aa: SASAGVYEQY

v_gene: TRBV25-1
j_gene: TRBJ2-7
len: 11
CDR3aa: ASSGDSPYEQY

v_gene: TRBV5-1
j_gene: TRBJ2-1
len: 13
CDR3aa: ASSLASSASNEQF

v_gene: TRBV14
j_gene: TRBJ2-7
len: 14
CDR3aa: ASSQDGDSPSYEQY

v_gene: TRBV27
j_gene: TRBJ1-2
len: 13
CDR3aa: ASSRDTGINYGYT